This TCR beta chain was recorded in a study of tumor-infiltrating lymphocytes in oesophageal squamous cell carcinoma. Via MiXCR, TCRdb re-called the PCR reads, giving one row per CDR3 protein. The data hold approximately 15,000 distinct CDR3 sequences, with about half observed a single time. The CDR3 covers 13 residues. The germline V gene has CDR1 MNHNS and CDR2 SASEGT. The V end was cut by 0 bases, the J end by 7 bases, with 7 bases between. The count of this clonotype is one. The J gene is TRBJ1-5, the V gene TRBV6-1; D is ambiguous. The sample consisted of esophageal tumor tissue. The receptor was isolated from a male donor with esophageal squamous cell carcinoma. CDR3 nucleotide sequence: TGTGCCAGCAGTGAAGCGTTAGGACAGCCCCAGCATTTT. This codes for CASSEALGQPQHF.